Detailed here is one TCR beta chain. No cognate antigen has been identified for it. No base qualities exist here, and no much larger clone lies one base off it. V and J are truncated by 2 bases and 4 bases respectively, leaving an intervening sequence of 12 bases. The CDR3 contains 14 residues, cysteine and phenylalanine counted. CDR3 DNA only is kept here, 42 bases in frame from base 1. The germline V gene encodes CDR1 SNHLY and CDR2 FYNNEI. The ophthalmopathy patients had moderately to severely active disease, with a Clinical Activity Score of 3 or higher, a NOSPECS grade of 4 or higher, and a disease duration of less than 3 months. Patients with other autoimmune diseases, uncontrolled infections, pregnancy or lactation were excluded from the study. Clinical symptoms, serum thyroxine, TRAb, thyroid ultrasound and orbital computed tomography were used for diagnosis. Using Ficoll-Paque density gradient centrifugation, PBMCs were isolated from approximately 11 ml of fresh peripheral blood. Trizol reagent was used to extract the total RNA, and its quality was then checked on an Agilent 2100 Bioanalyzer.

The data were obtained in a study of Graves' ophthalmopathy and Graves' hyperthyroidism (dated by TCRdb to 2016 to 2019). As for the study more broadly: Peripheral blood samples were taken at the time of initial diagnosis, before any treatment was given. TCR beta repertoire signatures were used to distinguish Graves' ophthalmopathy from Graves' hyperthyroidism and to predict progression to ophthalmopathy. In total, approximately 130 blood samples were TCR-sequenced: approximately 42 ophthalmopathy, approximately 75 hyperthyroidism and 17 hyperthyroidism-to-ophthalmopathy patients. To explore V-J signatures that separate ophthalmopathy from hyperthyroidism, a discovery set of fewer than 110 patients was enrolled, consisting of approximately 45 with ophthalmopathy and roughly 59 with stable hyperthyroidism. An independent validation cohort was composed of around 19 hyperthyroidism patients and about 17 patients who later progressed from hyperthyroidism to ophthalmopathy. In more than five hyperthyroidism patients, T-cell repertoires of thyroid tissue and blood were compared. Following sampling, methimazole starting at 30 mg daily was administered to hyperthyroidism patients, and high-dose intravenous methylprednisolone was administered to ophthalmopathy patients. Results the study describes overall, beyond this receptor: Sample size was not predetermined statistically, and investigators were not blinded to group allocation. Most expanded thyroid clonotypes with frequency above 0.001 were also detected in blood, suggesting blood repertoires may reflect the thyroid immune response. In cross-validation, the 13-signature model distinguished ophthalmopathy from stable hyperthyroidism with about 90% sensitivity and just under 84% specificity, and in the test set the corresponding values were around 80% and 75%. In validation, the model predicted ophthalmopathy progression with about 70% sensitivity and roughly 72% specificity; about a dozen predicted patients were CT-confirmed with GO in a median of about 7.1 months.

TCR beta CDR3 regions were amplified from RNA transcripts for repertoire sequencing. HTBI primers and the Qiagen OneStep RT-PCR kit were used in a first-round RT-PCR, which was followed by a second-round multiplex PCR, size selection and purification. Libraries were sequenced on an Illumina HiSeq2000 using paired-end 100 bp reads. As for how the authors treated the data: SOAPnuke was used to process the reads, throwing out any read that had adapters, had uncalled bases, had a mean Phred below 15, or lacked an exact constant-primer or identifier match. COPE v1.2.5 was used to merge high-quality paired reads. Unique nucleotide sequences were defined as clonotypes and aligned to IMGT TRB V, D and J references using MiTCR v1.1. The analysis was limited to V-J combinations with a frequency above 0.0001, which together covered approximately 99% of the repertoires. For each V-J combination, a TCR clonal expansion and chaos score was defined as F50 clonal expansion divided by the chaos observed in the TCRdist matrix. Welch's t-statistics and random forest were used to reduce the features to 10 to 15 V-J combinations, which were then used as input to a naive Bayes classifier. The similarity between thyroid and blood repertoires was quantified using the Morisita-Horn index. TCRdb applied fastp at Q25 and MiXCR to the public reads, then kept only in-frame beta chains. All rows with the same CDR3 protein become a single entry with the most common DNA and genes. What appears here as the V and J calls and clone size reflects TCRdb's work, not the paper's. In all, the sample holds 350,000 or so distinct CDR3 sequences, and under 20% of those were seen once. The ten largest clones capture roughly an eighth of the sample.

The source of this sequence is an adult man with Graves' ophthalmopathy. Sequences were obtained from peripheral blood. The rearranged chain carries TRBV2 and TRBJ2-7, and TRBD2 may be the D gene, going by 7 matching bases. The DNA sequence follows: TGTGCCAGCAGTGAACGGGGGGCGGGGTACGAGCAGTACTTC. Its amino acids are CASSERGAGYEQYF.